The table lists the clone carrying this T cell receptor beta chain with a count of one. The entry originates in a study of follicular helper T cells after annual influenza vaccination. The data were produced by immunoSEQ multiplex PCR, yet TCRdb's version contains in-frame clones alone and is incomplete. This table has some 15,000 clones, less than 85% appearing once. Germline lookup yields CDR1 GTSNPN and CDR2 SVGIG (reference sequence). This CDR3 is 16 amino acids long. With 0 bases clipped from V and 7 bases from J, the junction kept 9 bases outside the gene matches. Sample time point: 2014-2015 season, 7 days after vaccination. Blood volume per time point ranged from about 35 to 110 mL.

V and J are TRBV30 and TRBJ1-6; 7 bases fit TRBD1. The material sequenced was CXCR5+ CD38- circulating T follicular helper cells from blood, taken 7 days after influenza vaccination. Subset meaning: circulating Tfh, non-naive CD4+CXCR5+PD-1+ (ICOS+CD38+ or ICOS-CD38-). The TCR was taken from an adult who received the influenza vaccine. The CDR3 coding sequence is TGTGCCTGGAGTGTACCCTGGACAGGTGAAAATTCACCCCTCCACTTT. Residues: CAWSVPWTGENSPLHF.